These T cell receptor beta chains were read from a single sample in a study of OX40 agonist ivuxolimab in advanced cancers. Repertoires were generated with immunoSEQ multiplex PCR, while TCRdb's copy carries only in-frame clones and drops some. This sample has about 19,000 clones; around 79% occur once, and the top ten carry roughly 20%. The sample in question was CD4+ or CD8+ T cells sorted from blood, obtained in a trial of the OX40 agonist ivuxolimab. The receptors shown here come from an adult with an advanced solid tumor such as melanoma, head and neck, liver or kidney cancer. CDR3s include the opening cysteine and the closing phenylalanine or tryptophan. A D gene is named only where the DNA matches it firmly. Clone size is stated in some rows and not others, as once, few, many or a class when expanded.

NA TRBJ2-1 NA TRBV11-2 TGTGCCAGCAGCCCCCGGGAACATGAGCAGTTCTTC CASSPREHEQFF
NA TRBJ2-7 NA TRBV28 TGTGCCAGCAGGCCGGGAAGCTCCTACGAGCAGTACTTC CASRPGSSYEQYF
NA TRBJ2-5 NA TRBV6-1 TGTGCCAGCAGTGTTGGGGGGAACCAAGAGACCCAGTACTTC CASSVGGNQETQYF
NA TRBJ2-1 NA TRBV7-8 TGTGCCAGCAGCTTACTCGCTAGCACCTACAATGAGCAGTTCTTC CASSLLASTYNEQFF
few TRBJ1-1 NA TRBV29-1 TGCAGCGCCACCCCTCAGACGGCCCCGAACACTGAAGCTTTCTTT CSATPQTAPNTEAFF
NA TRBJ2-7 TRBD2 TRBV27 TGTGCCAGCAGCTTAGGACTAGCTTCCTACGAGCAGTACTTC CASSLGLASYEQYF
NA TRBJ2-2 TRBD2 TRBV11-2 TGTGCCAGCAGCATCACTAGCGGGAGTGGTACCGGGGAGCTGTTTTTT CASSITSGSGTGELFF
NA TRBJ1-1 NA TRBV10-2 TGCGCCAGCCAAAAGTGGGAGAACACTGAAGCTTTCTTT CASQKWENTEAFF
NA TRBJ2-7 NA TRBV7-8 TGTGCCAGCAGCCCTGCTGCGACCTCCTACGAGCAGTACTTC CASSPAATSYEQYF
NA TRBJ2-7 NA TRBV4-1 TGCGCCAGCAGCGCTGGTAGGGGTAACGAGCAGTACTTC CASSAGRGNEQYF
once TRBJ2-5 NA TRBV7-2 TGTGCCAGCAGCTCCGGACAGGGAGGGGGTCAGGAGACCCAGTACTTC CASSSGQGGGQETQYF
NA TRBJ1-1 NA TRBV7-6 TGTGCCAGCAGCTTAGCAGTTTCCGCCCCGGGCACTGAAGCTTTCTTT CASSLAVSAPGTEAFF
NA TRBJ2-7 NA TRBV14 TGTGCCAGCAGCCAAGTAGGGGGCTCCTACGAGCAGTACTTC CASSQVGGSYEQYF
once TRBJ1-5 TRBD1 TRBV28 TGTGCCAGCAGTTTAAGTCTGCAGGGGGCTTGGGTTCAGCCCCAGCATTTT CASSLSLQGAWVQPQHF
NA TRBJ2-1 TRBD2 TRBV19 TGTGCCAGTAGTACCGCTAGCGGGAGCATACCGGAGCAGTTCTTC CASSTASGSIPEQFF
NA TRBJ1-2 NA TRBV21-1 TGTGCCAGCACCCGAACAGGGCACAGCGAAACTTATGGCTACACCTTC CASTRTGHSETYGYTF
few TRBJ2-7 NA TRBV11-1 TGTGCCAGCAGCCTAAAAGGGGAGGCCTACGAGCAGTACTTC CASSLKGEAYEQYF
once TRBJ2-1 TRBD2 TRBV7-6 TGTGCCAGCAGCTTAGACCCTGGCCTAGCGGGGGTTAGCTCCTACAATGAGCAGTTCTTC CASSLDPGLAGVSSYNEQFF
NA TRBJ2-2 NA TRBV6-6 TGTGCCAGCAGTTACCCCGGGGAGCTGTTTTTT CASSYPGELFF
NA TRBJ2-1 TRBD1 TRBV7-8 TGTGCCAGCAGTTTCGGGACAGGGTATTTGATTGAGCAGTTCTTC CASSFGTGYLIEQFF
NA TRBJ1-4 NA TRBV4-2 TGTGCCAGCAGCTTCGGGACTCCCGGAGCTAATGAAAAACTGTTTTTT CASSFGTPGANEKLFF
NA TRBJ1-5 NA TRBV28 TGTGCCAGCAGTTTTTCCCCTGAACAGGTCTTTGAACCCCAGCATTTT CASSFSPEQVFEPQHF
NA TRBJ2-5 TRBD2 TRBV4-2 TGTGCCAGCAGCGGCGGACTAGCGGGAGGGCCTTTGGAGACCCAGTACTTC CASSGGLAGGPLETQYF
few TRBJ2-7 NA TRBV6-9 TGTGCCAGCAGTCTCCAGGGAGGCCTCTACGAGCAGTACTTC CASSLQGGLYEQYF
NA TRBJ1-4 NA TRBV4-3 TGCGCCAGCAGCCAAGATTTAGTGGGGGATAATGAAAAACTGTTTTTT CASSQDLVGDNEKLFF
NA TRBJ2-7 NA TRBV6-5 TGTGCCAGCAGTTACGCGCCACTCGGCTACGAGCAGTACTTC CASSYAPLGYEQYF
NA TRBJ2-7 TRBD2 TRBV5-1 TGCGCCAGCAGCTTAGCTAGCGGGGGAGTGGACGAGCAGTACTTC CASSLASGGVDEQYF
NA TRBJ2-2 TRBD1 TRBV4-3 TGCGCCAGCAGCCAATACACAGGGGTTTTGGACACCGGGGAGCTGTTTTTT CASSQYTGVLDTGELFF
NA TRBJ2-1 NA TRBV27 TGTGCCAGCAGTTTAGGCCCCGGGACCTACAATGAGCAGTTCTTC CASSLGPGTYNEQFF
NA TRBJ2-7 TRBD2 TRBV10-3 TGTGCCATCAGCCCCGGGACTAGCGGCTCCTACGAGCAGTACTTC CAISPGTSGSYEQYF
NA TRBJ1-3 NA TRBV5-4 TGTGCCAGCAGCTTGACTGGAAACACCATATATTTT CASSLTGNTIYF
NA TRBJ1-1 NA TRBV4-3 TGCGCCAGCAGCCAATTTCGGACACACACCGAAGCTTTCTTT CASSQFRTHTEAFF
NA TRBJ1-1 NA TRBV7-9 TGTGCCAGCAGCGAGACGTTTTTTGGGGCTGAAGCTTTCTTT CASSETFFGAEAFF
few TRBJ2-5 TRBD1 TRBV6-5 TGTGCCAGCAATCCGGGACAGGGATACCAAGAGACCCAGTACTTC CASNPGQGYQETQYF
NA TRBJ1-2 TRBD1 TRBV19 TGTGCCAGTAGTAACCCTCTCGGGACAGAATATGGCTACACCTTC CASSNPLGTEYGYTF
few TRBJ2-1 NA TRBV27 TGTGCCAGCAGTTTATCTATGGAGGACTCCTACAATGAGCAGTTCTTC CASSLSMEDSYNEQFF
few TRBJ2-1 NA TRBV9 TGTGCCAGCAACCCAGAGGGCGGCTACAATGAGCAGTTCTTC CASNPEGGYNEQFF
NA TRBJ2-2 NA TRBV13 TGTGCCAGCGATTCTACCGGGGAGCTGTTTTTT CASDSTGELFF
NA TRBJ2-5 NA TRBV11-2 TGTGCCAGCAGCTTCCGGCCGCAAGAGACCCAGTACTTC CASSFRPQETQYF
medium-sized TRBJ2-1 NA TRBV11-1 TGTGCCAGCAGCATGGACGAAGACAATGAGCAGTTCTTC CASSMDEDNEQFF
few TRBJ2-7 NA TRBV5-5 TGTGCCAGCAGGGGATATTCGGACTACTCCTACGAGCAGTACTTC CASRGYSDYSYEQYF
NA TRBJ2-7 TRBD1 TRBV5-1 TGCGCCAGCAGCGGGCAGGGGGCGAAATCGTACGAGCAGTACTTC CASSGQGAKSYEQYF
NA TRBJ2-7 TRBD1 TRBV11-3 TGTGCCAGCAGCTCTCCGGGACAGGGGACGTCCTACGAGCAGTACTTC CASSSPGQGTSYEQYF
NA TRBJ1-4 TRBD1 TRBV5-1 TGCGCCAGCAGCTTAACAGGGGGCCTCAATGAAAAACTGTTTTTT CASSLTGGLNEKLFF
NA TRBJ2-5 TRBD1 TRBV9 TGTGCCAGCAGCTTGCAGGGGGTATCACGGGAGACCCAGTACTTC CASSLQGVSRETQYF
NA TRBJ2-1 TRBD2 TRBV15 TGTGCCACCAGCAGGGGGGGGACCGTCTACAATGAGCAGTTCTTC CATSRGGTVYNEQFF
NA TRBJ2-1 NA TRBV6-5 TGTGCCAGCAGGGACCCGGGGAGTGAGCAGTTCTTC CASRDPGSEQFF
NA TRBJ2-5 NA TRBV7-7 TGTGCCAGCAGCTTCTTCCAGGGTACGGGAGAGACCCAGTACTTC CASSFFQGTGETQYF
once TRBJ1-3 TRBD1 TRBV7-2 TGTGCCAGCAGCTTAGAGGGGACAGGGAGGGACACCATATATTTT CASSLEGTGRDTIYF